A selection of T cell receptor beta chains follows, all from one sample in a study of blood T cells in healthy people across ages. TCRdb analysed the 5' RACE reads with MiXCR anew, one entry per CDR3 protein. The profile shows approximately 730,000 distinct CDR3 sequences, approximately 39% of them singletons. Material for sequencing was blood. These receptors were obtained from a woman aged 60 to 75 in good health. The CDR3 runs from the conserved cysteine through the conserved F or W. D genes are given only for firm matches. Clone size is stated in some rows and not others, as once, few, many or a class when expanded.

TRBV13	TRBD1	NA	TRBJ1-6	TGTGCCAGCAGCAGGACAGGGTTGGATTCACCCCTCCACTTT	CASSRTGLDSPLHF
TRBV6-1	TRBD2	NA	TRBJ2-1	TGTGCCAGCAGTGAAGTACTAGCGGGAGGGAATGAACAGTTCTTC	CASSEVLAGGNEQFF
TRBV19	TRBD1	NA	TRBJ2-5	TGTGCCAGTAGCCCCTCTCATGCGACAGGGCAAGAGACCCAGTACTTC	CASSPSHATGQETQYF
TRBV5-1	NA	NA	TRBJ1-2	TGCGCCAGCAGCGACCGGGAACAGCGCTATGGCTACACCTTC	CASSDREQRYGYTF
TRBV5-1	TRBD2	NA	TRBJ2-2	TGCGCCAGCAGCTTGCACGGACTAGCGGGAGTGGAAGCCGGGGAGCTGTTTTTT	CASSLHGLAGVEAGELFF
TRBV4-3	TRBD2	few	TRBJ2-1	TGCGCCAGCAGCCAATCGGTCCTACTAGCGGGAGCGGGGTTCAATGAGCAGTTCTTC	CASSQSVLLAGAGFNEQFF
TRBV13	TRBD2	few	TRBJ2-1	TGTGCCAGCAGCTCTCCGACTAGCGGAGACTACAATGAGCAGTTCTTC	CASSSPTSGDYNEQFF
TRBV20-1	TRBD2	NA	TRBJ2-3	TGCAGTGCCGGGGGCGGGAGGGCCCCAGATACGCAGTATTTT	CSAGGGRAPDTQYF
TRBV20-1	NA	NA	TRBJ2-7	TGCAGTGCTGGCCGACAGGAGGGCTCCTACGAGCAGTACTTC	CSAGRQEGSYEQYF
TRBV20-1	TRBD2	few	TRBJ2-5	TGCAGTGCCACAGAAGCGGGGGGCGTAGAGACCCAGTACTTC	CSATEAGGVETQYF
TRBV13	NA	NA	TRBJ2-7	TGTGCCAGCACTATGACGGGAGAACCCCACGAGCAGTACTTC	CASTMTGEPHEQYF
TRBV7-8	NA	NA	TRBJ2-7	TGTGCCAGTAGCCCGTCCTGGGACTTTTACAATGAGCAGTACTTC	CASSPSWDFYNEQYF
TRBV9	NA	NA	TRBJ1-2	TGTGCCAGCAGCGGGGAGCAGGGCGTCTATGGCTACACCTTC	CASSGEQGVYGYTF
TRBV6-5	TRBD2	many	TRBJ2-7	TGTGCCAGCAGTTTATCGGTCCCTAAAGCGGGAGCGTCCTACGAGCAGTACTTC	CASSLSVPKAGASYEQYF
TRBV6-5	NA	NA	TRBJ2-7	TGTGCCAGCAGCTCTCCGGGACCGACAAGCAACGAGCAGTACTTC	CASSSPGPTSNEQYF
TRBV20-1	NA	NA	TRBJ1-1	TGCAGTGCTAGATTGACAGACTCCCATGATGAAGCTTTCTTT	CSARLTDSHDEAFF
TRBV11-2	NA	NA	TRBJ2-1	TGTGCCAGCAGCCCTGGATGGGGGAATTTAGGAGATGAGCAGTTCTTC	CASSPGWGNLGDEQFF
TRBV19	TRBD2	NA	TRBJ2-1	TGTGCCAGTAGTATAGATCCAGAGCGGGGGAGCTCCTACAATGAGCAGTTCTTC	CASSIDPERGSSYNEQFF
TRBV27	NA	NA	TRBJ2-7	TGTGCCAGCAGTTGGAAGGGTTACGAGCAGTACTTC	CASSWKGYEQYF
TRBV4-3	NA	NA	TRBJ2-1	TGCGCCAGCAGCCAAGAGGTCCTTAGTGAGCAGTTCTTC	CASSQEVLSEQFF
TRBV30	NA	NA	TRBJ1-1	TGTGCCTGGAGTGTAGGGGGAGCGAGCCCGGAGGGTTTCTTT	CAWSVGGASPEGFF
TRBV5-1	TRBD1	NA	TRBJ1-4	TGCGCCAGCAGCCCAGGGACAGGGGGCACTAATGAAAAACTGTTTTTT	CASSPGTGGTNEKLFF
TRBV27	TRBD1	NA	TRBJ2-7	TGTGCCAGCCGTGGGTGGGCAGGGGGCCTTCTCGCCTACGAGCAGTACTTC	CASRGWAGGLLAYEQYF
TRBV10-3	TRBD1	NA	TRBJ2-7	TGTGCCATCAGTGCAGGGGGCGACTACGAGCAGTACTTC	CAISAGGDYEQYF
TRBV7-3	TRBD1	NA	TRBJ2-1	TGTGCCAGCAGTTCCGGACAGGGACACAATGAGCAGTTCTTC	CASSSGQGHNEQFF
TRBV7-9	NA	NA	TRBJ1-4	TGTGCCAGCAGCTTACCAGCAACTAATGAAAAACTGTTTTTT	CASSLPATNEKLFF
TRBV5-1	TRBD1	NA	TRBJ2-5	TGCGCCAGCAGCTTCGGACAGGGGAGGTATGCGCAGTACTTC	CASSFGQGRYAQYF
TRBV2	TRBD2	NA	TRBJ2-3	TGTGCCAGCAGTCGACTAGCGGGGTATCCAGATACGCAGTATTTT	CASSRLAGYPDTQYF
TRBV5-1	NA	NA	TRBJ2-7	TGCGCCAGCAGCTTGACAAGCAGCAGGGTATCCTACGAGCAGTACTTC	CASSLTSSRVSYEQYF
TRBV9	NA	NA	TRBJ2-7	TGTGCCAGCAGCGTAACCTCCGGCACCATCTACGAGCAGTACTTC	CASSVTSGTIYEQYF
TRBV20-1	NA	few	TRBJ2-7	TGCAGTGCTAAGGGAAGATCGATATACGAGCAGTACTTC	CSAKGRSIYEQYF
TRBV6-2/TRBV6-3	TRBD2	NA	TRBJ2-7	TGTGCCAGCAAAGACCCCGGGACTAGTAGGTACGAGCAGTACTTC	CASKDPGTSRYEQYF
TRBV10-3	NA	few	TRBJ1-5	TGTGCCATCAGTGAAGGAGTTCGTAATCAGCCCCAGCATTTT	CAISEGVRNQPQHF
TRBV6-2/TRBV6-3	TRBD1	few	TRBJ2-5	TGTGCCAGCAGTTTCGCAACAGGGGCCCAAGAGACCCAGTACTTC	CASSFATGAQETQYF
TRBV7-2	NA	NA	TRBJ2-6	TGTGCCAGCAGCCCAATGCCAGACTCTGGGGCCAACGTCCTGACTTTC	CASSPMPDSGANVLTF
TRBV20-1	TRBD2	NA	TRBJ2-5	TGCAGTGCCCAGAGAATCCTAGCGGGACTTCAAGAGACCCAGTACTTC	CSAQRILAGLQETQYF
TRBV6-1	TRBD1	NA	TRBJ2-7	TGTACCAGCAGTGAAGGGACTGGACAGGGACCCGAGCAGTACTTC	CTSSEGTGQGPEQYF
TRBV28	NA	NA	TRBJ1-3	TGTGCCAGCAGTTTATGGGCCGGGGTTGCTGGAAACACCATATATTTT	CASSLWAGVAGNTIYF
TRBV4-1	NA	once	TRBJ2-1	TGCGCCAGCAGCCAAGAGGCCTGGAATGAGCAGTTCTTC	CASSQEAWNEQFF
TRBV4-2	TRBD2	many	TRBJ2-5	TGTGCCAGCAGCTCACCTCGAACGGGGGGGCCGGAGACCCAGTACTTC	CASSSPRTGGPETQYF
TRBV20-1	NA	NA	TRBJ1-1	TGCAGTGCTAGTCTTACCATGAACACTGAGGCTTTCTTT	CSASLTMNTEAFF